This entry lists 28 T cell receptor beta chains sequenced from one sample in a study of shared clonotypes between healthy human individuals. This table comes from immunoSEQ multiplex PCR, and its TCRdb copy is limited to in-frame clones, with some not included. The table includes fewer than 650,000 clones, about 82% detected once. Specimen: PBMCs. The origin of the receptors is a woman in her thirties or forties in good health. Some clones in this sample may be carry-over from other donors' samples.

The rearrangement joins TRBV30 to TRBJ2-1; D possibly corresponds to TRBD2 (6 bases). Trimming shortened V by 1 base and J by 12 bases, and 13 bases separated the two germline ends. The CDR3 contains 12 residues. Germline CDR1 GTSNPN, CDR2 SVGIG (reference sequence). The CDR3 DNA is TGTGCCTGGAGTGGAGGGACCGGGGGGCAGTTCTTC. It codes for CAWSGGTGGQFF.

A word on this clone: One base away lies a much larger clone, so this may be a sequencing read error. V and J are TRBV7-2 and TRBJ2-7; either TRBD1 or TRBD2 may supply D (5 bases each). The CDR3 runs to 15 residues. With 5 bases removed from V and 4 bases from J, the gap between germline ends came to 18 bases. CDR1 and CDR2 from the germline V gene are SGHTA and FQGNSA. The DNA for the CDR3 is TGTGCCAGCAGCCTTTCCATGCAGGGAGCGTACGAGCAGTACTTC. It is translated as CASSLSMQGAYEQYF.

The chain has TRBV27 and TRBJ2-2, with D tentatively TRBD1 or TRBD2 (5 bases each). Germline V gene data show CDR1 as MNHEY and CDR2 as SMNVEV (reference sequence). The ends were cut back, 7 bases at V and 1 base at J, with 7 bases in the middle. This CDR3 region has 13 residues. CDR3 DNA: TGTGCCAGCATGGGACGGAACACCGGGGAGCTGTTTTTT. Translating gives CASMGRNTGELFF.

Only one count was recorded for this clone. The chain links TRBV14 to TRBJ1-1; perhaps TRBD1 as D (5 bases). This CDR3 spans 17 amino acids. CDR1 and CDR2 (germline): SGHDN, FVKESK. Trimming removed 0 bases at V and 7 bases at J, with 21 bases between. The CDR3 nucleotides read TGTGCCAGCAGCCAAGAATCTCCCCCCTGGGGACGCAATGAAGCTTTCTTT. Translation gives CASSQESPPWGRNEAFF.

This clone turned up a few times. The chain uses TRBV11-2 and TRBJ2-7, with D perhaps TRBD1 (5 bases). The CDR3 is 13 residues long. The germline V and J ends were trimmed by 4 bases and 11 bases, with 18 bases remaining between them. Germline V CDR1 and CDR2: SGHAT, FQNNGV. In DNA, the CDR3 is TGTGCCAGCAGCTCGCAGCAACAGGATAGGGAGTACTTC. It yields the protein CASSSQQQDREYF. The whole variable domain, filled in from reference TRBV11-2 and TRBJ2-7, reads EAGVAQSPRYKIIEKRQSVAFWCNPISGHATLYWYQQILGQGPKLLIQFQNNGVVDDSQLPKDRFSAERLKGVDSTLKIQPAKLEDSAVYLCASSSQQQDREYFGPGTRLTVT.

The chain carries TRBV28 and TRBJ1-1; 9 positions agree with TRBD1. This CDR3 has 14 amino acids. V was pared by 3 bases and J by 5 bases, with 4 bases of the junction left unmatched. Germline V lookup: CDR1 MDHEN, CDR2 SYDVKM. The DNA for the CDR3 is TGTGCCAGCAGTTTCCGGGACAGGGATACTGAAGCTTTCTTT. This encodes CASSFRDRDTEAFF.

The chain recombines TRBV6-5 with TRBJ1-1; tentatively, D is TRBD1 (5 bases). V dropped 4 bases and J dropped 11 bases, with 17 bases sitting between them. Germline values: CDR1 MNHEY, CDR2 SVGAGI. The CDR3 spans 13 residues. CDR3: CASSFRDLKGAFF. The CDR3 coding sequence is TGTGCCAGCAGTTTCAGGGACTTAAAGGGGGCTTTCTTT.

V gene TRBV28 combines with J gene TRBJ1-2; TRBD1 might be the D (6 bases). From germline, CDR1 is MDHEN and CDR2 SYDVKM. The CDR3 is 14 amino acids. The V end was cut by 2 bases, the J end by 10 bases, with 17 bases between. The chain's CDR3 is CASSLLRTGRVYTF. DNA of the CDR3: TGTGCCAGCAGTTTACTAAGAACAGGGAGAGTCTACACCTTC.

CDR3 sequence (DNA): TGTGCCAGCAGTTTAGCTAGCGGGAGGTATGAGCAGTTCTTC. Translation gives CASSLASGRYEQFF. The chain uses TRBV27 and TRBJ2-1, with 11 bases matching TRBD2. V gave up 2 bases and J gave up 8 bases; unmatched junction bases: 2. This CDR3 has 14 amino acids. Per germline, CDR1 MNHEY and CDR2 SMNVEV (reference sequence).

This chain links TRBV2 with TRBJ1-5; a weak D match, TRBD1 (5 bases). The germline V and J ends were trimmed by 5 bases and 3 bases, with 11 bases remaining between them. From germline, CDR1 is SNHLY and CDR2 FYNNEI. CDR3 length equals 14 residues. CDR3 loop: CASSLTGDNQPQHF. The CDR3 region has the DNA TGTGCCAGCAGTCTTACAGGAGACAATCAGCCCCAGCATTTT.

The chain couples TRBV28 to TRBJ1-2; D gene unclear. CDR1 is MDHEN, CDR2 SYDVKM, per germline. The CDR3 is 14 residues long. V shed 3 bases and J shed 0 bases, with 8 bases lying between them. This chain's CDR3 is CASSFWSTNYGYTF. CDR3 nucleotide sequence: TGTGCCAGCAGTTTCTGGTCTACTAACTATGGCTACACCTTC.

This clone qualifies as medium-sized (0.01 to 0.1%). Its ends do not fully match the called genes, so a read error is possible. This CDR3 is also generated by other DNA sequences in the sample. CDR3 DNA sequence: TGTGCCAGTAGTGTGACAGGGAACGCTGAAGCTTTCTTT. Protein: CASSVTGNAEAFF. J is TRBJ1-1 and V is TRBV19; 7 bases are a match to TRBD1. CDR3 size: 13 residues. Germline loops: CDR1 LNHDA, CDR2 SQIVND (reference sequence).

The chain joins TRBV10-2 to TRBJ2-2; D perhaps matches TRBD1 (5 bases). The germline gives CDR1 WSHSY, CDR2 SAAADI. V gave up 8 bases and J gave up 4 bases, with 14 bases separating them. The CDR3 totals 14 residues. This CDR3 is CASGRTLGTGELFF. DNA for the CDR3: TGCGCCAGCGGGCGGACATTGGGCACCGGGGAGCTGTTTTTT.

The chain uses TRBV29-1 and TRBJ2-1; 13 nucleotides line up with TRBD2. This CDR3 comprises 14 residues. Trimming removed 3 bases from V and 9 bases from J; junction bases left unmatched: 5. Germline CDR1 is SQVTM and CDR2 is ANQGSEA. The CDR3 DNA reads as TGCAGCGTTGAGACTAGCGGGAGGAGGGGTGAGCAGTTCTTC. Translating gives CSVETSGRRGEQFF.

V gene TRBV4-2 combines with J gene TRBJ2-7, with 8 bases fitting TRBD2. J was trimmed by 11 bases and V by 1 base; bases with no gene match: 10. The CDR3 extends over 14 amino acids. CDR1 LGHNA and CDR2 YNFKEQ come from the germline V gene. Written as DNA, the CDR3 is TGTGCCAGCAGCCAAGTCGGGGGTAGCGGGGTGAAGTACTTC. This codes for CASSQVGGSGVKYF.

The rearrangement uses TRBV5-1 and TRBJ1-2; D is possibly TRBD1 (5 bases). CDR3 length: 14 amino acids. Germline V gene lookup returns CDR1 SGHRS and CDR2 YFSETQ. Trimming stripped 1 base from V and 1 base from J, with 8 bases between. CDR3: CASSLTGNNYGYTF. The CDR3 region has the DNA TGCGCCAGCAGCTTGACAGGCAATAACTATGGCTACACCTTC.

The V gene is TRBV18, the J gene TRBJ1-3; D not resolved. Trimming removed 6 bases at V and 0 bases at J, with 15 bases between. Germline-derived CDR1 and CDR2 are KGHSH and LQKENI. This CDR3 comprises 16 residues. In DNA form, the CDR3 reads TGTGCCAGCTCCCCTGTAGTCGATATCTCTGGAAACACCATATATTTT. Translating it yields CASSPVVDISGNTIYF.

The V call is TRBV28, the J call TRBJ1-3; D call uncertain. Per the germline V gene, CDR1 is MDHEN and CDR2 is SYDVKM. The CDR3 has 15 amino acids. Trimming removed 3 bases from V and 0 bases from J, with 9 bases in between. CDR3 loop: CASSFSKDSGNTIYF. Written as DNA, the CDR3 is TGTGCCAGCAGTTTTAGCAAGGACTCTGGAAACACCATATATTTT.

V gene TRBV28 combines with J gene TRBJ2-7, with 8 bases fitting TRBD1. V was pared by 10 bases and J by 5 bases, with 10 bases of the junction left unmatched. The germline CDR1 and CDR2 sequences are MDHEN and SYDVKM. The CDR3 extends over 13 amino acids. CDR3 bases: TGTGCCACCCACCAGGGGGCAGTCGACGAGCAGTACTTC. Protein product: CATHQGAVDEQYF.

This clone was detected a few times. The chain employs TRBV7-9 and TRBJ2-7; tentative D call: TRBD1 (6 bases). Per the germline V gene, CDR1 is SEHNR and CDR2 is FQNEAQ (reference sequence). Trimming left V 2 bases short and J 6 bases short, with 11 bases between. The CDR3 sequence is 13 residues long. In DNA, the CDR3 is TGTGCCAGCAGCTTACACAGGGAAAGCGAGCAGTACTTC. It yields the protein CASSLHRESEQYF. The complete variable domain, with remaining parts taken from reference TRBV7-9 and TRBJ2-7, reads DTGVSQNPRHKITKRGQNVTFRCDPISEHNRLYWYRQTLGQGPEFLTYFQNEAQLEKSRLLSDRFSAERPKGSFSTLEIQRTEQGDSAMYLCASSLHRESEQYFGPGTRLTVT.

This clone is a singleton in its sample. The genes are TRBV29-1 and TRBJ2-5; TRBD1 or TRBD2 may be the D gene (5 bases each). In germline, CDR1 is SQVTM, CDR2 ANQGSEA. V lost 7 bases to trimming and J lost 4 bases, with 13 bases between them. This CDR3 is built from 12 residues. Here the CDR3 DNA reads TGCAGCGAGGGGACCCTGGCAGAGACCCAGTACTTC. The encoded protein is CSEGTLAETQYF.

This clone was seen once. A much larger clone differs by one base, so this may be a read error. At the DNA level, this CDR3 is encoded by other sequences in the same sample as well. The chain carries TRBV28 and TRBJ2-7; D uncertain. This CDR3 is built from 11 residues. The germline V gene has CDR1 MDHEN and CDR2 SYDVKM. The CDR3 sequence is CAAAENYEQYF. Here the CDR3 DNA reads TGTGCTGCGGCAGAAAACTACGAGCAGTACTTC.

The gene calls are TRBV2 and TRBJ1-4, with 8 bases lining up with TRBD1. From germline, CDR1 is SNHLY and CDR2 FYNNEI. CDR3 length: 16 residues. The V gene end was trimmed by 6 bases and the J gene end by 8 bases; junction bases not matched to a gene: 14. The CDR3 loop reads CASRARTGRGKEKLFF. CDR3 in DNA: TGTGCCAGCAGAGCCCGGACAGGGAGGGGAAAGGAAAAACTGTTTTTT.

The chain uses TRBV7-9 and TRBJ2-5; D is possibly TRBD1 or TRBD2 (5 bases each). The V end was cut by 5 bases, the J end by 3 bases, with 13 bases between. The CDR3 is 14 amino acids. Germline CDR1 and CDR2: SEHNR and FQNEAQ (reference sequence). This CDR3 is CASSPPGLKETQYF. CDR3 DNA sequence: TGTGCCAGCAGCCCCCCGGGGCTAAAAGAGACCCAGTACTTC.

This clone has just a few counts. The J gene is TRBJ1-2, the V gene TRBV4-1, with no clear D. The V end was cut by 0 bases, the J end by 4 bases, with 15 bases between. Looked up from germline, CDR1 is MGHRA and CDR2 is YSYEKL. This CDR3 comprises 16 residues. The CDR3 is CASSQDSGSPVYGYTF. The CDR3 region has the DNA TGCGCCAGCAGCCAAGATAGCGGCAGTCCCGTCTATGGCTACACCTTC.

The chain carries TRBV27 and TRBJ2-7, with TRBD2 identical over 11 bases. Germline trimming cut 4 bases from V and 3 bases from J; bases unmatched to any gene: 2. This CDR3 is built from 14 residues. The germline V gene encodes CDR1 MNHEY and CDR2 SMNVEV (reference sequence). The CDR3 DNA sequence: TGTGCCAGCAGTTCTAGCGGGAGGTTCTACGAGCAGTACTTC. Amino acid sequence: CASSSSGRFYEQYF.

This rearrangement joins TRBV2 to TRBJ1-2, with D unresolved. V lost 2 bases, J lost 3 bases, and 7 bases lay in between. The CDR3 runs to 13 residues. Germline values: CDR1 SNHLY, CDR2 FYNNEI. The CDR3, as DNA: TGTGCCAGCAGTGAATCGGTCTACTATGGCTACACCTTC. Its translation is CASSESVYYGYTF. The whole variable domain, filled in from reference TRBV2 and TRBJ1-2, reads EPEVTQTPSHQVTQMGQEVILRCVPISNHLYFYWYRQILGQKVEFLVSFYNNEISEKSEIFDDQFSVERPDGSNFTLKIRSTKLEDSAMYFCASSESVYYGYTFGSGTRLTVV.

The chain joins TRBV12-1 to TRBJ2-2; the table gives TRBD2 as D, unverified against the DNA. TRBV12-1 is a pseudogene. This CDR3 comprises 17 residues. For the CDR3, the DNA is TGTGCCAGCAGCTTTCTGTCACCTAGCGGGAGTCACGGGGAGCTGTTTTTT. As protein: CASSFLSPSGSHGELFF.